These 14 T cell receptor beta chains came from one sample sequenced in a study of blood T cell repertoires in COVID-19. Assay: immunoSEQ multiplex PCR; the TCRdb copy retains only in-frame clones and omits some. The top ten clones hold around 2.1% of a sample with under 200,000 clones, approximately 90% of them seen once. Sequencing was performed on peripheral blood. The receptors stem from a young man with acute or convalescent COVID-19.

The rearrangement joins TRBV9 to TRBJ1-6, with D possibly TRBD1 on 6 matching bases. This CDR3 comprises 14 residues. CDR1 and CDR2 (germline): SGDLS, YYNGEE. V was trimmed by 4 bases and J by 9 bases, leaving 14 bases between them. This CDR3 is CASSPTGFSSPLHF. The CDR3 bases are TGTGCCAGCAGCCCTACAGGGTTTAGTTCACCCCTCCACTTT.

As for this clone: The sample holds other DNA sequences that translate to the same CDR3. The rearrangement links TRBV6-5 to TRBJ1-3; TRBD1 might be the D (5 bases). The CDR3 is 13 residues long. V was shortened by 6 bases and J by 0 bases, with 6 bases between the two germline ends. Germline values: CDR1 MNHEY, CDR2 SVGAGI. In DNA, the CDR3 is TGTGCCAGCAGAGACAGCTCTGGAAACACCATATATTTT. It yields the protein CASRDSSGNTIYF.

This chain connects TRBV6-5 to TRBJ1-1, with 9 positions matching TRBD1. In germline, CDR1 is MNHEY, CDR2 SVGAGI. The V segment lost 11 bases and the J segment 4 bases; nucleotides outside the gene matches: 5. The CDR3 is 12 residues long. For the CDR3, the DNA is TGTGCCGTGGAGACAGGGGGCACTGAAGCTTTCTTT. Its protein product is CAVETGGTEAFF.

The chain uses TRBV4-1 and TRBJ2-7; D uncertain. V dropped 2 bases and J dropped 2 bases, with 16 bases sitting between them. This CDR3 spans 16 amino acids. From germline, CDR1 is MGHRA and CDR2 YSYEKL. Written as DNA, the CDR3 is TGCGCCAGCAGCCAAAAACAGACATTCACGGCCTACGAGCAGTACTTC. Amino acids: CASSQKQTFTAYEQYF.

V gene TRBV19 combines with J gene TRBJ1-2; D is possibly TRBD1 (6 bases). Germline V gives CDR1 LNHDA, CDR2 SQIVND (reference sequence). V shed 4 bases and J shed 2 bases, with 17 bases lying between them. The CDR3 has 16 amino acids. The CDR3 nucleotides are TGTGCCAGTAGTACACGGACAGATCCGAGCAACTATGGCTACACCTTC. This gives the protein CASSTRTDPSNYGYTF. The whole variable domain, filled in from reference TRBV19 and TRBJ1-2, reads DGGITQSPKYLFRKEGQNVTLSCEQNLNHDAMYWYRQDPGQGLRLIYYSQIVNDFQKGDIAEGYSVSREKKESFPLTVTSAQKNPTAFYLCASSTRTDPSNYGYTFGSGTRLTVV.

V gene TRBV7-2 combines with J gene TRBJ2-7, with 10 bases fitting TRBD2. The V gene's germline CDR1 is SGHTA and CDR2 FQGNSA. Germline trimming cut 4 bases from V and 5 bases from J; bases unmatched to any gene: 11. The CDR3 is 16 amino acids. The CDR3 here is CASSSPRGLATDEQYF. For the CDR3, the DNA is TGTGCCAGCAGCTCCCCTCGGGGACTAGCGACGGACGAGCAGTACTTC.

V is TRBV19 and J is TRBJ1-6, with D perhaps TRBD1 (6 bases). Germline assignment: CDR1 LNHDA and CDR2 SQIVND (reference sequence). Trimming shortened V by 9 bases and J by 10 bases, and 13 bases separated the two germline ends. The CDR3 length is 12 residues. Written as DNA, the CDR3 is TGTGCCAGCAGGGGAGCTGGGTCACCCCTCCACTTT. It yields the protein CASRGAGSPLHF.

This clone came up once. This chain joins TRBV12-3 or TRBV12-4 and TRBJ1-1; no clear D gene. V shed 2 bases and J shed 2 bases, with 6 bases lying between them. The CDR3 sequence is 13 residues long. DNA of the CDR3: TGTGCCAGCAGTTTACTAGTCAACACTGAAGCTTTCTTT. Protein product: CASSLLVNTEAFF.

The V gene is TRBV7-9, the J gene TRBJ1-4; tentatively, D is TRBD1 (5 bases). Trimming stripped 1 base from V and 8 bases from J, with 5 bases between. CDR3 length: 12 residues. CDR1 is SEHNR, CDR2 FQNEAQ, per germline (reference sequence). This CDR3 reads CASSLDREKLFF. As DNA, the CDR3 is TGTGCCAGCAGCTTAGACAGGGAAAAACTGTTTTTT.

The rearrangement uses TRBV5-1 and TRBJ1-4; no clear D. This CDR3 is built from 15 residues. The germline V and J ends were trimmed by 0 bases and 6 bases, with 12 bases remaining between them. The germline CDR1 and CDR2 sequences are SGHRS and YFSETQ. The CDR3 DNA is TGCGCCAGCAGCTTGGCGGAGTTAGGTGATGAAAAACTGTTTTTT. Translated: CASSLAELGDEKLFF.

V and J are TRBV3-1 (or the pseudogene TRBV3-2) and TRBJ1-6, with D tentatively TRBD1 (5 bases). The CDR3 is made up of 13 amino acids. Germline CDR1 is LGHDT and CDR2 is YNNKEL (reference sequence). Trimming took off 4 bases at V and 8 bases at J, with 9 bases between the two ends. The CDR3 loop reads CASSRIRDSPLHF. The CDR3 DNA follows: TGTGCCAGCAGCCGAATCAGGGATTCACCCCTCCACTTT.

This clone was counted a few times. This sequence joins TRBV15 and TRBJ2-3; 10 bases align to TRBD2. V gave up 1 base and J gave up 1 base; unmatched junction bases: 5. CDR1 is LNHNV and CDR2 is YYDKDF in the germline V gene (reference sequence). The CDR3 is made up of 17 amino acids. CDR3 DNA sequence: TGTGCCACCAGCAGAGGTAGCCTAGCGGGGGGCACAGATACGCAGTATTTT. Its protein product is CATSRGSLAGGTDTQYF.

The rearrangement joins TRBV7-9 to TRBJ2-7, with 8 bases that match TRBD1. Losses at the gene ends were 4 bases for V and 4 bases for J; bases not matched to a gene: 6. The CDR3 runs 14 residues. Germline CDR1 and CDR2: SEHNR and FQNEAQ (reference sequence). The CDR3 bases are TGTGCCAGCAGCTCCGGACAGGGAAAGTACGAGCAGTACTTC. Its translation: CASSSGQGKYEQYF.

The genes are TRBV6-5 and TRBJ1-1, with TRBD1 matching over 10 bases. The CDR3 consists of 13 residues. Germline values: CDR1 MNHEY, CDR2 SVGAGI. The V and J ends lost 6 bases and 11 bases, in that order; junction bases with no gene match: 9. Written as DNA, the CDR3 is TGTGCCAGCAGACCGACAGGGGGCGCGGGCGCTTTCTTT. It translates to CASRPTGGAGAFF.